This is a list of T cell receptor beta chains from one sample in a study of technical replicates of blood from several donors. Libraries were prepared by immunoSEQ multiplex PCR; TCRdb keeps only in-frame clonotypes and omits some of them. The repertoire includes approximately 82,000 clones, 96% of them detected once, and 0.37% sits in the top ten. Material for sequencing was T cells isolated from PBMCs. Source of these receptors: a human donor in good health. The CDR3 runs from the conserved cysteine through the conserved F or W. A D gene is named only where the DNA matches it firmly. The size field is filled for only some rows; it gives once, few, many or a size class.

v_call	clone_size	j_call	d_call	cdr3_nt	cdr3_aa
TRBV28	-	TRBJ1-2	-	TGTGCCAGCAGCCCGTTGGACAGAATCTATGGCTACACCTTC	CASSPLDRIYGYTF
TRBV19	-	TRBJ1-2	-	TGTGCCAGTAGTTTCATGACGGGATCCAACTATGGCTACACCTTC	CASSFMTGSNYGYTF
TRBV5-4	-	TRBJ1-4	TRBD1	TGTGCCAGCAGCCGCACAGGGGTTGGGGAAAAACTGTTTTTT	CASSRTGVGEKLFF
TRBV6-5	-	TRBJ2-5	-	TGTGCCAGCAGAACGGTCCAAGAGACCCAGTACTTC	CASRTVQETQYF
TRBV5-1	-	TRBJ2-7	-	TGCGCCAGCAGCTCTCTTGAAACTACCGTTGAAGAGCAGTACTTC	CASSSLETTVEEQYF
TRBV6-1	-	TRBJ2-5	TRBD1	TGTGCCAGCAGTGAATCTCCGGAACAGGGGTTCTGGGAGACCCAGTACTTC	CASSESPEQGFWETQYF
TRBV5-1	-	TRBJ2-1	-	TGCGCCAGCAGCAACACAGGGTACAATGAGCAGTTCTTC	CASSNTGYNEQFF
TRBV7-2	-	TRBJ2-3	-	TGTGCCAGCAGCTCCCCAACAGGGGAGGGCACAGATACGCAGTATTTT	CASSSPTGEGTDTQYF
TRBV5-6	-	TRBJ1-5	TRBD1	TGTGCCAGCAGCTTGTACAGGGGGAGAGGAAATCAGCCCCAGCATTTT	CASSLYRGRGNQPQHF
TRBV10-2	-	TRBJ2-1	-	TGCGCCAGCAGTGTTTCAAGCGGCCGGCCCTACAATGAGCAGTTCTTC	CASSVSSGRPYNEQFF
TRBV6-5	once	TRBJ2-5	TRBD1	TGTGCCACCAGAAGGACAGGGCGAGAGACCCAGTACTTC	CATRRTGRETQYF
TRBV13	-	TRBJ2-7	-	TGTGCCAGCAGCCTAAAGGGGGAACAGTACTTC	CASSLKGEQYF
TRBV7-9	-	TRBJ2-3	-	TGTGCCAGCACTGCCCGGGACTTAAACACAGATACGCAGTATTTT	CASTARDLNTDTQYF
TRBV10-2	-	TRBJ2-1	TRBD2	TGCGCCAGCAGTGACCGGACTAGCGGGATAAACAATGAGCAGTTCTTC	CASSDRTSGINNEQFF
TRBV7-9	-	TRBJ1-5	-	TGTGCCAGCAGCTTAGGAGGCAGTAGCAATCAGCCCCAGCATTTT	CASSLGGSSNQPQHF
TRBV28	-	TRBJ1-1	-	TGTGCCAGCAGTTTATCCCCCGCTGAAGCTTTCTTT	CASSLSPAEAFF
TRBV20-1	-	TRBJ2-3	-	TGCAGTGCCGGACTCGGAGATACGCAGTATTTT	CSAGLGDTQYF
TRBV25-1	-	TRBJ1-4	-	TGTGCCAGCAGTTCAGGGGATTTTAATCAAAAACTGTTTTTT	CASSSGDFNQKLFF
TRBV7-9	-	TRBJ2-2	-	TGTGCCAGCAGCTTCTTGACCGGGGAGCTGTTTTTT	CASSFLTGELFF
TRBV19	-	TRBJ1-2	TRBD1	TGTGCCAGTAGTCCAGGGACAGGGAGTAACTATGGCTACACCTTC	CASSPGTGSNYGYTF
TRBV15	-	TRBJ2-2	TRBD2	TGTGCCACCAGCAGAGATTTAGCGGGAGACTTCTTTGCGCGCACCGGGGAGCTGTTTTTT	CATSRDLAGDFFARTGELFF
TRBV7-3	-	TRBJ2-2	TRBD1	TGTGCCAGCAGCTTCACAGGGGGGAACGCGAACACCGGGGAGCTGTTTTTT	CASSFTGGNANTGELFF
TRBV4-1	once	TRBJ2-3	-	TGCGCCAGCAGCCAACAGGGCACGAGCACAGATACGCAGTATTTT	CASSQQGTSTDTQYF
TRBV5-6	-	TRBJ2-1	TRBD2	TGTGCCAGCAGCTCACTAGCGGGGGGTAAGGTTGAGCAGTTCTTC	CASSSLAGGKVEQFF
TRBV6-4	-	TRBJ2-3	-	TGTGCCAGCAGTGTAGGGGAGGCAGATACGCAGTATTTT	CASSVGEADTQYF
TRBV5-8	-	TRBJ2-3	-	TGTGCCAGCAGCTTCCCCATCGGTACGCAGTATTTT	CASSFPIGTQYF
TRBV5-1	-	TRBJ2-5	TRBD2	TGCGCCAGCACCCCGGGGACTAGCGGGAACCCGTACCAAGAGACCCAGTACTTC	CASTPGTSGNPYQETQYF
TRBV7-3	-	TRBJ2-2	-	TGTGCCAGCAGCTCCCTAGTTAACACCGGGGAGCTGTTTTTT	CASSSLVNTGELFF
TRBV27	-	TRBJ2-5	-	TGTGCCAGCAGTTTTCTGACGGGTATGGAGACCCAGTACTTC	CASSFLTGMETQYF
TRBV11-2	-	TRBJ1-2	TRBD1	TGTGCCAGCAGCTCAGGGGGGACAAGCTATGGCTACACCTTC	CASSSGGTSYGYTF
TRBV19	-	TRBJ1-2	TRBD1	TGTGCCAGTAGTATCACCCGGACAGGGCTTAACTATGGCTACACCTTC	CASSITRTGLNYGYTF
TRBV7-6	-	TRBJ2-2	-	TGTGCCAGCAGCTTAGATGAAGCCTACTGGAACACCGGGGAGCTGTTTTTT	CASSLDEAYWNTGELFF
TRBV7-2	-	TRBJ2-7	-	TGTGCCAGCAGCTTAGAAGCGGACTGGTTCGGGCTCTACGAGCAGTACTTC	CASSLEADWFGLYEQYF
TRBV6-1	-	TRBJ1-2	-	TGTGCCAGCAGTGAATCCCGGCGGGACTATGGCTACACCTTC	CASSESRRDYGYTF
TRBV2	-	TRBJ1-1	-	TGTGCCAGCAGTGATGGGGGGGACTCTAGAGCTTTCTTT	CASSDGGDSRAFF
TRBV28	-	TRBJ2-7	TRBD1	TGTGCCAGCAGTTTACCCGGGACAGGGGCGTTCGAGCAGTACTTC	CASSLPGTGAFEQYF
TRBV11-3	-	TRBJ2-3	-	TGTGCCAGCAGCTTAGCAGGGGAGATCACAGATACGCAGTATTTT	CASSLAGEITDTQYF
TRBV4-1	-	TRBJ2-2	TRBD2	TGCGCCAGCAGATACCTAGCGGTTAACACCGGGGAGCTGTTTTTT	CASRYLAVNTGELFF
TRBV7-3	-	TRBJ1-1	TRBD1	TGTGCCAGCAGCGAGGGACAGGCGAACACTGAAGCTTTCTTT	CASSEGQANTEAFF
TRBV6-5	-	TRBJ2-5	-	TGTGCCAGCAGTTATGTGGCAGGGTCAAAAGAGACCCAGTACTTC	CASSYVAGSKETQYF
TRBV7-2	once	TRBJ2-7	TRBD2	TGTGCCAGCAGCTTAGCGCCCCATTGGCGGGAGGGCCTTGGTTCGAACTCCTACGAGCAGTACTTC	CASSLAPHWREGLGSNSYEQYF
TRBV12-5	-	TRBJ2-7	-	TGTGCTAGTGGTTTGTACGGCTACGAGCAGTACTTC	CASGLYGYEQYF
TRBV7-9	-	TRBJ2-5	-	TGTGCCAGCAGACCGAGGGTGCTCAGGGAGACCCAGTACTTC	CASRPRVLRETQYF
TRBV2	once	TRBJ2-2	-	TGTGCCAGCAGTGTAAACAGGGTGAACACCGGGGAGCTGTTTTTT	CASSVNRVNTGELFF
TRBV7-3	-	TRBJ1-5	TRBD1	TGTGCCAGCAGCTTTGGGGACAGTTGTCAGCCCCAGCATTTT	CASSFGDSCQPQHF
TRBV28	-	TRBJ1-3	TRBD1	TGTGCCAGCAGGGGGGACAGGGAGGCATCTGGAAACACCATATATTTT	CASRGDREASGNTIYF
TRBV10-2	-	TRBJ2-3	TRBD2	TGCGCCAGCAGTGAGTCAAGACTAGCGGGAGGTTACACAGATACGCAGTATTTT	CASSESRLAGGYTDTQYF
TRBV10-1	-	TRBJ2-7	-	TGCGCCAGCAGTGAGCAGGCTCCTCTGCACGAGCAGTACTTC	CASSEQAPLHEQYF
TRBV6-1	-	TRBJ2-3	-	TGTGCCAGCAGCCGGACTACCCGCACAGATACGCAGTATTTT	CASSRTTRTDTQYF
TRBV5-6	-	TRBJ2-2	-	TGTGCCAGCAGCCGACCCCTGACAGGGAACACCGGGGAGCTGTTTTTT	CASSRPLTGNTGELFF
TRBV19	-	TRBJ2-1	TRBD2	TGTGCCAGCATGGTGGGTAGCGGGAGCCATGAGCAGTTCTTC	CASMVGSGSHEQFF
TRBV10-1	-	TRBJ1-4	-	TGCGCCAACACAGGGGAAAAACTGTTTTTT	CANTGEKLFF